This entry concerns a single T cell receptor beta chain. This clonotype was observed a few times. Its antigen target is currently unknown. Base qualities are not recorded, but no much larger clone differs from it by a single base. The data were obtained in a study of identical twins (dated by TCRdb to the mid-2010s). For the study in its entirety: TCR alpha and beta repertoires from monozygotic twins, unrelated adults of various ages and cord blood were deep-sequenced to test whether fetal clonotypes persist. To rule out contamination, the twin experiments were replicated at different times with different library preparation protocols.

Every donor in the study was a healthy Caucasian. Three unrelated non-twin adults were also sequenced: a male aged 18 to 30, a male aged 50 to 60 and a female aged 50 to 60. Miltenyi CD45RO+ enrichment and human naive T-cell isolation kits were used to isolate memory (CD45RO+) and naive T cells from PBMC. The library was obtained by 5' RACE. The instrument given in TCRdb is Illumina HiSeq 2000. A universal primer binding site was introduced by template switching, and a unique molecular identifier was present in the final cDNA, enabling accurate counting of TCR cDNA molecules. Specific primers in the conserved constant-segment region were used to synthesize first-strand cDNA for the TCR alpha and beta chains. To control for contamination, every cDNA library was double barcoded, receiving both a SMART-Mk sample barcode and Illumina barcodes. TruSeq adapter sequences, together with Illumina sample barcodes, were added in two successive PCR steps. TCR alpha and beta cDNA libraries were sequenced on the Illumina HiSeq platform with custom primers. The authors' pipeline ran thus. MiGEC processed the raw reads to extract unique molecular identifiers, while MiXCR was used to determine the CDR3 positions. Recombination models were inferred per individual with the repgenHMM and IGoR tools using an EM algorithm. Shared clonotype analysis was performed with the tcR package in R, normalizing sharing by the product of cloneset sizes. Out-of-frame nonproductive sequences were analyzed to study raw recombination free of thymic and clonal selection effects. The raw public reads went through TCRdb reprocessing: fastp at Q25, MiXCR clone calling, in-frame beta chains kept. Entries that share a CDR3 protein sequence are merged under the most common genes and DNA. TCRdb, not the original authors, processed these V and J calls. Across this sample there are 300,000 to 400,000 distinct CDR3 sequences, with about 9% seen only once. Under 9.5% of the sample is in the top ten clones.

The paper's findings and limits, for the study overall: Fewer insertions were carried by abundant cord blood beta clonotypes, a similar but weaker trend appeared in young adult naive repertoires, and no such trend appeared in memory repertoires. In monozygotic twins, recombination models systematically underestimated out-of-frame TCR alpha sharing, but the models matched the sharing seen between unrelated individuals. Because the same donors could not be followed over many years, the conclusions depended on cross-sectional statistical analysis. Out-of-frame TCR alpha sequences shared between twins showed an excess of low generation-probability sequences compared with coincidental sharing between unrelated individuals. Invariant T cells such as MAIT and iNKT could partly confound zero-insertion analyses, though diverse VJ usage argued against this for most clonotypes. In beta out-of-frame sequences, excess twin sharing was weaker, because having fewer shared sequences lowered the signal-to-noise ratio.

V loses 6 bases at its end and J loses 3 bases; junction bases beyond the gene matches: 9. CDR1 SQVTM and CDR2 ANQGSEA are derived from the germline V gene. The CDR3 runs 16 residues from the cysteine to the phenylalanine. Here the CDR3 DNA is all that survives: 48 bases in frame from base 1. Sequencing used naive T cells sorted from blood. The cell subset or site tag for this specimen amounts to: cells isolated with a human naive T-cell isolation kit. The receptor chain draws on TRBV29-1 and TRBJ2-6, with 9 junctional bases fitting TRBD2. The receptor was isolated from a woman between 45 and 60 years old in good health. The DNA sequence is TGCAGCGTGCGGGGGGGACCGGGTGTTGGGGCCAACGTCCTGACTTTC. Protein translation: CSVRGGPGVGANVLTF.